This T cell receptor (beta chain) was sequenced for a study of blood T cell repertoires in COVID-19. Study summary: From the United States, Italy and Spain came samples of acute and convalescent COVID-19.

Looked up from germline, CDR1 is GTSNPN and CDR2 is SVGIG (reference sequence). The junction had 14 bases not matched to a gene; V was cut back by 7 bases and J by 3 bases. CDR3 length equals 15 residues. Only in-frame clones appear in the TCRdb table, and some are missing; sequencing was by immunoSEQ multiplex PCR. The table shows hundreds of thousands of clones, with around nine tenths occurring only once. Sequencing was carried out using peripheral blood. The clonotype comes from a woman aged 18 to 35 who had recovered from COVID-19. The chain couples TRBV30 to TRBJ2-7; 8 nucleotides line up with TRBD2. CDR3 in amino acids: CASETSDSSRYEQYF. In nucleotides, the CDR3 is TGTGCCTCCGAGACTAGCGACTCTAGCCGCTACGAGCAGTACTTC. Combining the CDR3 with reference TRBV30 and TRBJ2-7 gives the whole variable domain SQTIHQWPATLVQPVGSPLSLECTVEGTSNPNLYWYRQAAGRGLQLLFYSVGIGQISSEVPQNLSASRPQDRQFILSSKKLLLSDSGFYLCASETSDSSRYEQYFGPGTRLTVT.